This TCR beta chain was captured by sequencing in a study of long-term antiretroviral therapy in people with HIV. Points from the study as a whole: Blood obtained between about 2004 and 2017 may reflect older ART regimens. Across all time points, the repertoire was dominated by clones that expanded before ART.

There were no participants with HIV treated outside the United States. Trimming shortened V by 3 bases and J by 5 bases, and 4 bases separated the two germline ends. There are 12 residues in the CDR3. Germline-derived CDR1 and CDR2 are LNHDA and SQIVND (reference sequence). As for this clone: The antigen is unknown.

Survey level was the resolution at which the v3.0 immunoSEQ assay ran. Sequencing was performed with immunoSEQ multiplex PCR; in TCRdb, only in-frame clones are kept and a portion is missing. In the table there are about 21,000 clones, 87% of which are singletons. The source of this sequence is a young man with HIV. The chain joins TRBV19 to TRBJ2-2; the D is unclear. Sequenced material: unsorted PBMCs, taken 2.1 years after starting antiretroviral therapy. Written as DNA, the CDR3 is TGTGCCAGTAGTATCGCTACCGGGGAGCTGTTTTTT. This sequence encodes CASSIATGELFF.